These 6 T cell receptor beta chains were all obtained from the same sample, sequenced in a study of lymphopenia after photon versus proton radiotherapy. Sequenced by immunoSEQ multiplex PCR; TCRdb stores in-frame clones only, minus some. The table has fewer than 70,000 clones, 80% to 90% seen once. The sequenced sample was peripheral blood, obtained from a patient treated with proton-based radiotherapy. These receptors all come from a man older than 75 with esophageal cancer.

This clone was observed a few times. CDR3 region: CASSFDQDRGEGLPLHF. The CDR3 DNA sequence: TGTGCCAGCAGTTTCGATCAGGACAGGGGAGAAGGGCTACCCCTCCACTTT. The chain recombines TRBV27 with TRBJ1-6, with 9 bases lining up with TRBD1. Trimming cost V 3 bases and J 12 bases; bases outside gene matches: 15. This CDR3 contains 17 residues. The V gene's germline CDR1 is MNHEY and CDR2 SMNVEV (reference sequence).

There are a few counts of this clone. J is TRBJ2-5 and V is TRBV30, with 7 bases that match TRBD2. Trimming took 0 bases from V and 2 from J; bases not matched to a gene: 9. CDR3 length: 16 residues. Germline V gene data show CDR1 as GTSNPN and CDR2 as SVGIG (reference sequence). The DNA of the CDR3 is TGTGCCTGGAGTGTAGCAGCTAGCGGTATACAAGAGACCCAGTACTTC. It yields the protein CAWSVAASGIQETQYF.

The V gene is TRBV7-2, the J gene TRBJ2-7, with unresolved D. The germline CDR1 and CDR2 sequences are SGHTA and FQGNSA. V shed 3 bases and J shed 0 bases, with 0 bases lying between them. This CDR3 has 11 amino acids. The CDR3 is CASSFSYEQYF. The CDR3 DNA reads as TGTGCCAGCAGCTTCTCCTACGAGCAGTACTTC.

This clone has a handful of counts. This rearrangement joins TRBV2 to TRBJ1-2, with D hard to call. Germline V gene lookup returns CDR1 SNHLY and CDR2 FYNNEI. Between the trimmed V and J ends, which lost 9 bases and 9 bases, there was a span of 17 bases. CDR3 length equals 12 residues. The CDR3 DNA sequence: TGTGCCAGGAACACTGCGATAGACAGCTACACCTTC. Its translation is CARNTAIDSYTF.

The V call is TRBV7-8, the J call TRBJ2-2, with no clear D. The V end was cut by 1 base, the J end by 0 bases, with 15 bases between. This CDR3 has 18 amino acids. CDR1 and CDR2 (germline): SGHVS, FQNEAQ. The DNA for the CDR3 is TGTGCCAGCAGCTTAGACCCCCCAGCGTACGCGAACACCGGGGAGCTGTTTTTT. Its protein is CASSLDPPAYANTGELFF.

The chain links TRBV4-3 to TRBJ2-1; D is possibly TRBD1 or TRBD2 (5 bases each). Germline V gene data show CDR1 as LGHNA and CDR2 as YSLEER. Trimming removed 4 bases from V and 5 bases from J, with 18 bases in between. This CDR3 region has 16 residues. CDR3 protein: CASSPRGTEDDNEQFF. CDR3 DNA sequence: TGCGCCAGCAGCCCCCGGGGCACCGAAGACGACAATGAGCAGTTCTTC.